This T cell receptor (beta chain) was obtained from a study of blood T cell repertoires in COVID-19. Germline V lookup: CDR1 ENHRY, CDR2 SYGVKD. V was trimmed by 2 bases and J by 0 bases, leaving 8 bases between them. CDR3 length: 14 residues. The repertoire was sequenced with immunoSEQ multiplex PCR; TCRdb's copy has only in-frame clones and lacks some. Of about 22,000 clones in the sample, 85% to 90% were seen once. The Seattle patients joined while their infection was active and were tracked longitudinally afterward. The V call is TRBV10-3, the J call TRBJ2-7, with D possibly TRBD1 on 6 matching bases. The TCR was taken from a man between 65 and 85 years old with COVID-19, enrolled during active disease. The sequencing sample was made of peripheral blood. CDR3 nucleotide sequence: TGTGCCATCAGTGAGACAGGGAGCTCCTACGAGCAGTACTTC. Its translation: CAISETGSSYEQYF.